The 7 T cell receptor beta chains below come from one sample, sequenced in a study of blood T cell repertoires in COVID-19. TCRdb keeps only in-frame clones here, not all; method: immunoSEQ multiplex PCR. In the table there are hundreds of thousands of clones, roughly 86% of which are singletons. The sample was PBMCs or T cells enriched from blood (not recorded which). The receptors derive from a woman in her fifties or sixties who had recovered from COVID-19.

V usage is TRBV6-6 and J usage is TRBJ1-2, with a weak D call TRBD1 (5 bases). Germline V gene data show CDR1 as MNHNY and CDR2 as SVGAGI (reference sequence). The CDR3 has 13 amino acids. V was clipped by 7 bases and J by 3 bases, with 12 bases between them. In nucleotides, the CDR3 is TGTGCCAGCAACCTGGGGGGGGACTATGGCTACACCTTC. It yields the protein CASNLGGDYGYTF.

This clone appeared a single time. CDR3 DNA sequence: TGTGCCATCAGTAACACAAAAGGGGGTAATGAAAAACTGTTTTTT. It encodes CAISNTKGGNEKLFF. The chain couples TRBV10-3 to TRBJ1-4, with a possible D match to TRBD1 (6 bases). V lost 5 bases to trimming and J lost 4 bases, with 14 bases between them. The germline V gene has CDR1 ENHRY and CDR2 SYGVKD. The CDR3 is 15 residues long.

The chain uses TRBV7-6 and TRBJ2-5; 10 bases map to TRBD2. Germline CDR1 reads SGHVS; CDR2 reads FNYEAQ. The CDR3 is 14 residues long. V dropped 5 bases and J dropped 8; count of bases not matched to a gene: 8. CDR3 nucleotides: TGTGCCAGCAGCCCGAGCGGGAGGGGAGATACCCAGTACTTC. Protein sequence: CASSPSGRGDTQYF.

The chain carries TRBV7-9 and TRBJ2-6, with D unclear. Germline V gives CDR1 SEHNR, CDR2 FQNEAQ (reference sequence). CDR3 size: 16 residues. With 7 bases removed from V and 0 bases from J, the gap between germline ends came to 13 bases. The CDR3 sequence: CASTLFGDSGANVLTF. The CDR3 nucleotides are TGTGCCAGCACCCTATTTGGAGACTCTGGGGCCAACGTCCTGACTTTC.

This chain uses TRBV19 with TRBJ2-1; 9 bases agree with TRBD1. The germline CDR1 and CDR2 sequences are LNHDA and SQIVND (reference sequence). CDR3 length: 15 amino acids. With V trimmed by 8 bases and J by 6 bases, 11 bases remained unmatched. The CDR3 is CASRTGTGLFNEQFF. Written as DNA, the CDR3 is TGTGCCAGTCGGACCGGGACAGGGTTATTCAATGAGCAGTTCTTC.

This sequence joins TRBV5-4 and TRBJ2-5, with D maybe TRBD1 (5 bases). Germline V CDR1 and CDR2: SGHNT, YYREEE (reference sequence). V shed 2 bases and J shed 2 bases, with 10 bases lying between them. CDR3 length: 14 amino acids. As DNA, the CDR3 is TGTGCCAGCAGCTTTGACAGAGCTCAAGAGACCCAGTACTTC. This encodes CASSFDRAQETQYF. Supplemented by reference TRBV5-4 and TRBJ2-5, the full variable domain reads ETGVTQSPTHLIKTRGQQVTLRCSSQSGHNTVSWYQQALGQGPQFIFQYYREEENGRGNFPPRFSGLQFPNYSSELNVNALELDDSALYLCASSFDRAQETQYFGPGTRLLVL.

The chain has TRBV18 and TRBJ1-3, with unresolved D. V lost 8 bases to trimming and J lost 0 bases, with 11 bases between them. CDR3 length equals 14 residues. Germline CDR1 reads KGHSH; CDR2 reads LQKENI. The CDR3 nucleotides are TGTGCCAGCGAGGAGGGATACTCTGGAAACACCATATATTTT. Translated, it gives CASEEGYSGNTIYF.